Detailed here is one TCR beta chain. The entry originates in a study of blood T cell repertoires in COVID-19. On the study more broadly: Sites in the United States, Italy and Spain provided acute and convalescent COVID-19 samples.

Repertoires were generated with immunoSEQ multiplex PCR, while TCRdb's copy carries only in-frame clones and drops some. The table shows some 36,000 clones, with approximately 90% occurring only once. Trimming at V came to 2 bases and at J to 4 bases, leaving 6 bases not matched to a gene. The V gene's germline CDR1 is MDHEN and CDR2 SYDVKM. CDR3 length equals 16 residues. The sample comprised peripheral blood. The receptor was isolated from a man aged 55 to 69 with active or convalescent COVID-19. V and J are TRBV28 and TRBJ1-5, with 9 bases fitting TRBD1. DNA of the CDR3: TGTGCCAGCAGTTTAGGGACAGGGACCTCTAATCAGCCCCAGCATTTT. Translating it yields CASSLGTGTSNQPQHF.